This T cell receptor beta chain was documented in a study of Ad26.COV2.S vaccination and SARS-CoV-2 variants. Per the germline V gene, CDR1 is MGHRA and CDR2 is YSYEKL. The CDR3 has 14 residues. Trimming stripped 0 bases from V and 1 base from J, with 6 bases between. Overall study findings and caveats: CD8+ and CD4+ T cells specific for spike reportedly responded with substantial breadth after vaccination. Measurement of non-spike TCR breadth gave similar results in vaccine and placebo recipients. The TCR breadth and depth analyses may have produced an underestimate of total T cell responses. Vaccine recipients showed a spike-specific TCR breadth that was higher than in placebo recipients.

Sequenced by immunoSEQ multiplex PCR; TCRdb stores in-frame clones only, minus some. This sample yields some 180,000 clones, of which roughly 89% are seen a single time; more than 4.5% belongs to the top ten. Concerning this clone: No antigen is known for it.

This chain connects TRBV4-1 to TRBJ1-1; D is undetermined. The source of this sequence is a human donor who had recovered from COVID-19. The sequences come from peripheral blood, collected after recovery from COVID-19. Here the CDR3 DNA reads TGCGCCAGCAGCCAAGAGGAGGGGAACACTGAAGCTTTCTTT. It codes for CASSQEEGNTEAFF.